These T cell receptor beta chains were read from a single sample in a study of technical replicates of blood from several donors. Method: immunoSEQ multiplex PCR; TCRdb's copy keeps in-frame clones and lacks some. This sample has under 45,000 clones, with around 97% found just once. The specimen was T cells isolated from PBMCs. The origin of the receptors is a human donor in good health. CDR3s include the opening cysteine and the closing phenylalanine or tryptophan. The order of the fields is CDR3 protein, CDR3 DNA, clone size, CDR3 length, D gene, J gene, V gene. The D gene is left open where the match is weak. Expanded clones get a size class; other rows say once, few or many, or leave the size out.

CASGLTGAVFEPQHF	TGTGCCAGCGGACTAACAGGGGCGGTTTTTGAGCCCCAGCATTTT	NA	15	TRBD1	TRBJ1-5	TRBV6-5
CASSQSFSQETQYF	TGTGCCAGCAGCCAATCGTTTAGCCAAGAGACCCAGTACTTC	NA	14	NA	TRBJ2-5	TRBV16
CASSLQGAEGNTIYF	TGTGCCAGCAGTTTACAGGGGGCGGAAGGAAACACCATATATTTT	NA	15	TRBD1	TRBJ1-3	TRBV6-5
CASSQDFRASWQPQHF	TGCGCCAGCAGCCAAGATTTCAGGGCTTCGTGGCAGCCCCAGCATTTT	NA	16	NA	TRBJ1-5	TRBV4-1
CASSWSPGYYEQYF	TGTGCCAGCAGCTGGTCTCCGGGGTATTACGAGCAGTACTTC	NA	14	NA	TRBJ2-7	TRBV5-6
CATSRTGPAYEQYF	TGTGCCACCAGCAGGACAGGGCCAGCCTACGAGCAGTACTTC	NA	14	TRBD1	TRBJ2-7	TRBV15
CASSLWGTPTGELFF	TGTGCCAGCAGTTTATGGGGGACACCCACCGGGGAGCTGTTTTTT	NA	15	NA	TRBJ2-2	TRBV27
CASSLGTSPYEQYF	TGTGCCAGCAGTTTAGGGACTAGTCCGTACGAGCAGTACTTC	NA	14	TRBD2	TRBJ2-7	TRBV27
CASNQIRVAEAFF	TGTGCCAGCAACCAAATACGGGTCGCTGAAGCTTTCTTT	NA	13	NA	TRBJ1-1	TRBV13
CASRPAPGGGYTF	TGTGCCAGCAGACCCGCCCCCGGGGGTGGCTACACCTTC	NA	13	NA	TRBJ1-2	TRBV7-2
CASSTTGISNQPQHF	TGTGCCAGCAGCACGACAGGAATTAGCAATCAGCCCCAGCATTTT	once	15	NA	TRBJ1-5	TRBV5-6
CASSPRGGSGNTIYF	TGTGCCAGCAGCCCCCGGGGGGGCTCTGGAAACACCATATATTTT	NA	15	NA	TRBJ1-3	TRBV11-2
CSAMTGSTDTQYF	TGCAGCGCCATGACAGGTAGCACAGATACGCAGTATTTT	NA	13	NA	TRBJ2-3	TRBV29-1
CASSSRGGYNEQFF	TGTGCCAGCAGTTCCCGAGGCGGCTACAATGAGCAGTTCTTC	NA	14	NA	TRBJ2-1	TRBV27
CASLSYNEQFF	TGTGCCAGCCTTTCCTACAATGAGCAGTTCTTC	NA	11	NA	TRBJ2-1	TRBV7-9
CASRLALLLTYGYTF	TGTGCAAGTCGCTTAGCCCTACTATTAACCTATGGCTACACCTTC	NA	15	NA	TRBJ1-2	TRBV12-2
CSFQEGGKTQYF	TGCAGCTTCCAGGAGGGAGGAAAGACCCAGTACTTC	NA	12	NA	TRBJ2-5	TRBV29-1
CASSLERVQGDTDTQYF	TGTGCCAGCAGTTTAGAGCGCGTACAGGGGGACACAGATACGCAGTATTTT	NA	17	TRBD1	TRBJ2-3	TRBV28
CASSLGQGRGNEKLFF	TGCGCCAGCAGCCTCGGACAGGGCCGCGGTAATGAAAAACTGTTTTTT	once	16	TRBD1	TRBJ1-4	TRBV4-1
CASSQVQYQETQYF	TGCGCCAGCAGCCAAGTACAGTACCAAGAGACCCAGTACTTC	NA	14	NA	TRBJ2-5	TRBV4-1
CASTFSGEGIYTF	TGCGCCAGCACCTTTTCAGGGGAAGGGATATACACCTTC	NA	13	NA	TRBJ1-2	TRBV5-1
CASTALNTIYF	TGTGCCAGCACCGCGCTTAACACCATATATTTT	once	11	NA	TRBJ1-3	TRBV6-1
CASSIGQSYGYTF	TGTGCCAGTAGTATAGGACAGAGCTATGGCTACACCTTC	NA	13	NA	TRBJ1-2	TRBV19
CASSLSLEGQETQYF	TGTGCCAGCAGTTTGAGCTTGGAGGGCCAAGAGACCCAGTACTTC	NA	15	NA	TRBJ2-5	TRBV28
CASSLTSGKQETQYF	TGCGCCAGCAGCTTGACTAGCGGGAAACAAGAGACCCAGTACTTC	NA	15	TRBD2	TRBJ2-5	TRBV5-1
CASSSGLDGTSSYEQYF	TGTGCCAGCAGCTCAGGTTTAGATGGGACTAGCAGTTACGAGCAGTACTTC	NA	17	TRBD2	TRBJ2-7	TRBV7-6
CASSSQTGTSGNTIYF	TGTGCCAGTAGTTCCCAGACAGGGACCTCTGGAAACACCATATATTTT	NA	16	TRBD1	TRBJ1-3	TRBV19
CASSTRDRADEQYF	TGTGCCAGTAGTACCCGGGACAGGGCCGACGAGCAGTACTTC	NA	14	TRBD1	TRBJ2-7	TRBV19
CATSTGLAGADTQYF	TGTGCCACCAGCACGGGACTAGCGGGGGCAGATACGCAGTATTTT	NA	15	TRBD2	TRBJ2-3	TRBV15
CASSYAGSYGYTF	TGTGCCAGCAGTTACGCGGGCAGCTATGGCTACACCTTC	NA	13	NA	TRBJ1-2	TRBV6-5
CASSLRGYLNTEAFF	TGTGCCAGCAGTTTACGCGGGTACCTGAACACTGAAGCTTTCTTT	NA	15	NA	TRBJ1-1	TRBV28
CASSAGTGIFGYTF	TGTGCCAGCAGCGCCGGGACAGGCATCTTTGGCTACACCTTC	NA	14	TRBD1	TRBJ1-2	TRBV9
CASSFREDTEAFF	TGTGCCAGCAGCTTCAGGGAGGACACTGAAGCTTTCTTT	NA	13	NA	TRBJ1-1	TRBV9
CASLYPGPGANVLTF	TGTGCCAGCCTCTATCCAGGGCCTGGGGCCAACGTCCTGACTTTC	NA	15	NA	TRBJ2-6	TRBV25-1
CASCVASGSTGELFF	TGTGCCAGCTGCGTTGCTAGCGGGAGTACCGGGGAGCTGTTTTTT	NA	15	TRBD2	TRBJ2-2	TRBV6-5
CASSQVGGRLNQPQHF	TGCGCCAGCAGCCAAGTTGGAGGACGATTGAATCAGCCCCAGCATTTT	NA	16	NA	TRBJ1-5	TRBV4-1
CASSTGPYLGKTEAFF	TGTGCCAGCAGCACAGGCCCTTATCTGGGGAAGACTGAAGCTTTCTTT	NA	16	NA	TRBJ1-1	TRBV7-2
CASSLVGGMRPTEAFF	TGTGCCAGCAGCTTGGTTGGTGGAATGAGGCCCACTGAAGCTTTCTTT	once	16	NA	TRBJ1-1	TRBV5-8
CASSNSGELFF	TGTGCCAGCAGTAATAGCGGGGAGCTGTTTTTT	once	11	NA	TRBJ2-2	TRBV6-6
CASSDTLERDPYEQYF	TGTGCCAGCAGTGATACTTTAGAGCGGGATCCCTACGAGCAGTACTTC	NA	16	TRBD2	TRBJ2-7	TRBV25-1
CASSPGTREKLFF	TGTGCCAGCTCACCAGGGACAAGGGAAAAACTGTTTTTT	NA	13	NA	TRBJ1-4	TRBV18
CASSRGSSTEAFF	TGTGCCAGCAGCCGCGGTTCAAGTACTGAAGCTTTCTTT	NA	13	NA	TRBJ1-1	TRBV5-6
CASSPRTGSYGYTF	TGTGCCAGCAGCCCACGGACAGGGAGCTATGGCTACACCTTC	NA	14	TRBD1	TRBJ1-2	TRBV14